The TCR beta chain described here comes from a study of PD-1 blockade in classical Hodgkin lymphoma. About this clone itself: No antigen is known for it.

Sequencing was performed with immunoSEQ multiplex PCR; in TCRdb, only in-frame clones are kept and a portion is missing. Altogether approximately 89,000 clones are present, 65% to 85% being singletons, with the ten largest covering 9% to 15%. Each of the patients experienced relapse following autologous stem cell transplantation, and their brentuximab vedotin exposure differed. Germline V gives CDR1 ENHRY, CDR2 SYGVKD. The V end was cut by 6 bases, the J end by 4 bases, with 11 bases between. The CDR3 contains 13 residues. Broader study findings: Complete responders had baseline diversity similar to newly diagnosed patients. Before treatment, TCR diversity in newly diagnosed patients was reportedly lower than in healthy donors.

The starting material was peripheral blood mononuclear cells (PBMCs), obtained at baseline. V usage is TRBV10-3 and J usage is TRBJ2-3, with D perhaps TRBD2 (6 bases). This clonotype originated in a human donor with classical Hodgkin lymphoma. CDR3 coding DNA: TGTGCCATCAGCTACGGGACTGCAGATACGCAGTATTTT. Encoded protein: CAISYGTADTQYF.